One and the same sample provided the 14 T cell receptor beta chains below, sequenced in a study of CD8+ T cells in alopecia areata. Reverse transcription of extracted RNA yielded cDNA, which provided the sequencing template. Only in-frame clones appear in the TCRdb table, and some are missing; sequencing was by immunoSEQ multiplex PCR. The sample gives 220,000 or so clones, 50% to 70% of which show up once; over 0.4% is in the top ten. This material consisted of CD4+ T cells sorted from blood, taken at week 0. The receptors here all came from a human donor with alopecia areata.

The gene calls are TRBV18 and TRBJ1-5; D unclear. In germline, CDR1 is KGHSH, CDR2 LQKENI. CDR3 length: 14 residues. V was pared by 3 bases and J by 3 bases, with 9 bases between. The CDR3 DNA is TGTGCCAGCTCACCGCGACAATACAATCAGCCCCAGCATTTT. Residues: CASSPRQYNQPQHF. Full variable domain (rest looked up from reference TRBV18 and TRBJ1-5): NAGVMQNPRHLVRRRGQEARLRCSPMKGHSHVYWYRQLPEEGLKFMVYLQKENIIDESGMPKERFSAEFPKEGPSILRIQQVVRGDSAAYFCASSPRQYNQPQHFGDGTRLSIL.

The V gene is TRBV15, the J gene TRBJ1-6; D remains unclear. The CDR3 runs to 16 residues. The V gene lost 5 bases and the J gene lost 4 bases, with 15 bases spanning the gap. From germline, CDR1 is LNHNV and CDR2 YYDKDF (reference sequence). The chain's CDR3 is CATSPVRLEYNSPLHF. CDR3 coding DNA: TGTGCCACCAGCCCGGTGAGGTTGGAGTATAATTCACCCCTCCACTTT.

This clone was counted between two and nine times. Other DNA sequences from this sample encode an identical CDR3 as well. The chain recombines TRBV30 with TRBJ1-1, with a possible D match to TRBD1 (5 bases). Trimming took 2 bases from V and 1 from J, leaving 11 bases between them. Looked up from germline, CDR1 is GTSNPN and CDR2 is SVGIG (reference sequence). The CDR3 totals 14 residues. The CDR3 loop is CAWSKGTENTEAFF. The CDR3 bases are TGTGCCTGGAGTAAAGGGACGGAGAACACTGAAGCTTTCTTT.

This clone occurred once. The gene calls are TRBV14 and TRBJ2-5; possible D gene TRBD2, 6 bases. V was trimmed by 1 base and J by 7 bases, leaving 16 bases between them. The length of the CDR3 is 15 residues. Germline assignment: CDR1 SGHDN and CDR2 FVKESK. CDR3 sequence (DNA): TGTGCCAGCAGCCAAGGACGAGGAGGGGCGCGGACCCAGTACTTC. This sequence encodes CASSQGRGGARTQYF. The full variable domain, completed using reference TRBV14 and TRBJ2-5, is EAGVTQFPSHSVIEKGQTVTLRCDPISGHDNLYWYRRVMGKEIKFLLHFVKESKQDESGMPNNRFLAERTGGTYSTLKVQPAELEDSGVYFCASSQGRGGARTQYFGPGTRLLVL.

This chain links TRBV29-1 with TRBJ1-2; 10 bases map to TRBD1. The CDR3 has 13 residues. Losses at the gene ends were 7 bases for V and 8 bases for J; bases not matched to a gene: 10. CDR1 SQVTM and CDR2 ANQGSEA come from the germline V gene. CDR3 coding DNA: TGCAGCGCCCGTTCCGGGACAGGGGTCGGCTACACCTTC. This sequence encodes CSARSGTGVGYTF.

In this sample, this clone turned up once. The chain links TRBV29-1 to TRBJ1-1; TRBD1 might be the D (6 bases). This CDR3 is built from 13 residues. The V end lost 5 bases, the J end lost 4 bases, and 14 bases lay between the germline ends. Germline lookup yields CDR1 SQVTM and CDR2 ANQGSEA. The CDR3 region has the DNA TGCAGCGTTACCGACAGGTTGGGCACTGAAGCTTTCTTT. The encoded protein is CSVTDRLGTEAFF.

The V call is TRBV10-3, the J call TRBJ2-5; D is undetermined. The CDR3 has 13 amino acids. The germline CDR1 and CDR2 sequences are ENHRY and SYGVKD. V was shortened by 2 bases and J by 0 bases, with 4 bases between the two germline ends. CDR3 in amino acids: CAISENNQETQYF. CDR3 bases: TGTGCCATCAGTGAGAACAACCAAGAGACCCAGTACTTC.

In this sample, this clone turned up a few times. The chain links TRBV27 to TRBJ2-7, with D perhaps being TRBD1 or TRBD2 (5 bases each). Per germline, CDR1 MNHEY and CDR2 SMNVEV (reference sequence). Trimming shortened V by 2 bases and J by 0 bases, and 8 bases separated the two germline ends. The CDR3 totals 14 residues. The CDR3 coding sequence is TGTGCCAGCAGTTTAAAGGGGAGCTCCTACGAGCAGTACTTC. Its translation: CASSLKGSSYEQYF.

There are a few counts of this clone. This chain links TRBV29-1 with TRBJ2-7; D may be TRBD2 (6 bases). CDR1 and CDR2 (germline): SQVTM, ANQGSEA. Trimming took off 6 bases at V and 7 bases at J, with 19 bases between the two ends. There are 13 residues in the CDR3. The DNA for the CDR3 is TGCAGCGTGCGGGACTTGGCAGTGGGGGAGCAGTACTTC. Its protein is CSVRDLAVGEQYF.

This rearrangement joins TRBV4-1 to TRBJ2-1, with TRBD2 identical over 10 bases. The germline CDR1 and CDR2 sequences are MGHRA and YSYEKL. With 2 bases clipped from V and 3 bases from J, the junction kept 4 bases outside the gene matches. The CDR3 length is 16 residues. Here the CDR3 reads CASSQPGLANYNEQFF. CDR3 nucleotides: TGCGCCAGCAGCCAACCGGGACTAGCGAACTACAATGAGCAGTTCTTC.

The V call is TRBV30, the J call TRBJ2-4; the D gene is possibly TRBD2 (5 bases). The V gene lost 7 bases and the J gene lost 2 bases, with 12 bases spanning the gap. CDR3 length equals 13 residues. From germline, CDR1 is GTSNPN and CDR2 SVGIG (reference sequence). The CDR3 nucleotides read TGTGCCTCACGGACTCAATCCAAAAACATTCAGTACTTC. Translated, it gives CASRTQSKNIQYF. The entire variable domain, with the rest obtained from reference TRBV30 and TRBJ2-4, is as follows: SQTIHQWPATLVQPVGSPLSLECTVEGTSNPNLYWYRQAAGRGLQLLFYSVGIGQISSEVPQNLSASRPQDRQFILSSKKLLLSDSGFYLCASRTQSKNIQYFGAGTRLSVL.

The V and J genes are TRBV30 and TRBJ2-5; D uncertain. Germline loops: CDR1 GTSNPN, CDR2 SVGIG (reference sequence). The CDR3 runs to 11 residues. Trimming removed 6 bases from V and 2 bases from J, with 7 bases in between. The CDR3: CACQLQETQYF. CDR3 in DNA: TGTGCCTGCCAACTGCAAGAGACCCAGTACTTC. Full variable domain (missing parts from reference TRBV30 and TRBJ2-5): SQTIHQWPATLVQPVGSPLSLECTVEGTSNPNLYWYRQAAGRGLQLLFYSVGIGQISSEVPQNLSASRPQDRQFILSSKKLLLSDSGFYLCACQLQETQYFGPGTRLLVL.

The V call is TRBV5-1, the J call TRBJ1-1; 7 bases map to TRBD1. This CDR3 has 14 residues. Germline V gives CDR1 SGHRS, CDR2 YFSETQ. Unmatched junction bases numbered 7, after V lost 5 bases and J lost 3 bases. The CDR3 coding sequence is TGCGCCAGCAGTAGCACCGGGACAGACACTGAAGCTTTCTTT. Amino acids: CASSSTGTDTEAFF.

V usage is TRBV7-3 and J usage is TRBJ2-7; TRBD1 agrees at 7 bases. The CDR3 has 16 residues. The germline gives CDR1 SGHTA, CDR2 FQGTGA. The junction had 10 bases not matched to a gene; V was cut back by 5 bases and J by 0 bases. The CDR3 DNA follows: TGTGCCAGCAGCCAAAAGGACAGGCACCGCTCCTACGAGCAGTACTTC. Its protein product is CASSQKDRHRSYEQYF.